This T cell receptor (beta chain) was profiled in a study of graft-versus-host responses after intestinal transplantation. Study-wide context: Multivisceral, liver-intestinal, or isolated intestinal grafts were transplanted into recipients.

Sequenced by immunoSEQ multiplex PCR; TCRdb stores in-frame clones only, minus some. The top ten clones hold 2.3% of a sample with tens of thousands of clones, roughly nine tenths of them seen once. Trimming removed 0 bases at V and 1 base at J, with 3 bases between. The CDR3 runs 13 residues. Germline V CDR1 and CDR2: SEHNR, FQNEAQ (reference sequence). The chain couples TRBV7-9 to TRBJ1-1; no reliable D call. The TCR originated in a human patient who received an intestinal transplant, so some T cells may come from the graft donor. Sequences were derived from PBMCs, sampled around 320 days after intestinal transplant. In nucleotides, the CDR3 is TGTGCCAGCAGCTTAGCCCAGAACACTGAAGCTTTCTTT. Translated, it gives CASSLAQNTEAFF.